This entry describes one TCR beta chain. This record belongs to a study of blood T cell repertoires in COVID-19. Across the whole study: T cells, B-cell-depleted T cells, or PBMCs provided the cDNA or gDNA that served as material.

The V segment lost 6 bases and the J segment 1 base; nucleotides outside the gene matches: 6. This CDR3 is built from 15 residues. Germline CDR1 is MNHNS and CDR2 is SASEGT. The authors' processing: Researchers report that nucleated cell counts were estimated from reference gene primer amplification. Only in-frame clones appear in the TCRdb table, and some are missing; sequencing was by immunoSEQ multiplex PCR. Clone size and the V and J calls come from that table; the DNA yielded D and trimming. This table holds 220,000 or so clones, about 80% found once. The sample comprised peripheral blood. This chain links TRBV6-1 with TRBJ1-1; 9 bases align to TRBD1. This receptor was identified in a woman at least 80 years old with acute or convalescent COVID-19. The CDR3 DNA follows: TGTGCCAGCAGAACTAACAGGGGGCGGAACACTGAAGCTTTCTTT. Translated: CASRTNRGRNTEAFF.